This TCR beta chain was captured by sequencing in a study of blood T cell repertoires in COVID-19 (dated by TCRdb to 2020 to 2021). The study in broad terms: Samples covering the acute and convalescent phases of COVID-19 were provided by collaborators in the United States, Italy and Spain. Deeply sampled blood TCRbeta repertoires from subjects exposed to, actively infected with, or recovered from COVID-19 were included in the dataset. Samples were obtained from the ongoing ImmuneRACE study (first 160 participants) and from over a thousand subjects provided by 6 global collaborators. The prospective study material was composed of cDNA or gDNA derived from T cells, B-cell-depleted T cells, or PBMCs. The repertoires were made available in a free public database intended to serve as a resource for research on the immune response to SARS-CoV-2. Where HLA class I and class II types were available, the types were taken from metadata supplied by the sample provider, not from assay-based typing. A de-identified subject ID, COVID-19 status, age in years and sex were almost always included in the sample metadata. Broader findings and caveats from the paper: The amount of clinical and demographic metadata varied by source and participant and was provided uncurated.

One collaborating source in Seattle enrolled patients during active infection and followed them longitudinally through the course of disease. The collaborating institutions used their own protocols to collect whole blood in K2EDTA tubes. Collaborator samples were shipped for TCRbeta analysis as frozen whole blood, isolated PBMCs, or DNA extracted from either sample type. Trimming removed 2 bases from V and 4 bases from J, leaving 9 bases between the germline ends. The CDR3 runs 14 residues from the cysteine to the phenylalanine. Of all the DNA, just the CDR3 is kept, 42 bases in frame from base 1. The germline V gene provides CDR1 MDHEN and CDR2 SYDVKM. The immunoSEQ Assay, a bias-controlled multiplex PCR, was used to amplify TCRbeta CDR3 regions from genomic DNA. The study's own analysis went as follows. Nucleated cell counts per sample were estimated from amplification of reference gene primers within the assay. To quantify the absolute abundance of each unique TCRbeta CDR3 rearrangement, sequence reads were collapsed and filtered. For each sample, productive Simpson clonality was calculated by taking the square root of Simpson's diversity index across productive rearrangements. TCRdb obtained this table from immuneACCESS and retained in-frame rearrangements with V and J assigned. These tables miss some clones; where compared with another copy, unresolved V genes account for less than half of the shortfall, and the remainder is unexplained. Clone size and the V and J calls come from that table; the DNA yielded D and trimming. The sample yields 150,000 to 200,000 clones; 84% were counted once. About 14% of the sample comes from the top ten.

In this sample, this clone turned up a few times. Its specific antigen is unknown. There are no base qualities to consult, and no much larger clone falls within one base. The rearrangement combines TRBV28 with TRBJ1-5; no D gene call is confident. Sequencing was performed on peripheral blood. This receptor was obtained from a woman in her 70s with COVID-19, enrolled during active disease. The nucleotides read TGTGCCAGCAGTTTAGGTTCGGGGAATCAGCCCCAGCATTTT. Translated, this is CASSLGSGNQPQHF.